This paragraph reports one T cell receptor beta chain. Its target is unknown. J lost 5 bases, V lost 5 bases, and 16 bases had no gene match. Germline values: CDR1 DFQATT, CDR2 SNEGSKA (reference sequence). This CDR3 spans 16 amino acids. This entry belongs to a study of T cells after yellow fever vaccination. The wider study: Fractions with few cells were prepared using SMART-Seq v4 Ultra Low Input.

They built TCR cDNA with 5'RACE template switching, a step that put in a universal primer site and UMIs. TCRdb passed the 5' RACE reads through MiXCR, listing each CDR3 protein once. The profile covers 250,000 to 300,000 distinct CDR3 sequences, with over 10% appearing a single time and 0.4% to 0.65% taken by the ten largest. Study conclusions and caveats: Relatively few clonotypes were ones that appeared in both CD4 and CD8 compartments. Post-booster repertoires contained most primary-vaccination clones again (roughly 96% CD4, 85% to 90% CD8).

The receptor's source is a man in his thirties or forties who received the YFV17D yellow fever vaccine. This chain links TRBV20-1 with TRBJ2-5, with 8 bases matching TRBD1. The sequencing used CD4+ T cells sorted from PBMCs, collected 45 days after the yellow fever booster vaccination. The CDR3 DNA sequence: TGCAGTGCTGCAATCGTGTCGCAGGGGGCTCCGGAGACCCAGTACTTC. Translated: CSAAIVSQGAPETQYF.